The T cell receptor beta chain described here comes from a study of blood T cell repertoires in COVID-19. Study-level information: Researchers got acute and convalescent COVID-19 samples from the United States, Italy and Spain. Sources were T cells, B-cell-depleted T cells, or PBMCs; the material itself was cDNA or gDNA.

Germline trimming cut 8 bases from V and 1 base from J; bases unmatched to any gene: 10. CDR3 length: 16 residues. CDR1 and CDR2 from the germline V gene are LNHDA and SQIVND (reference sequence). Original processing methods: Reference gene primers were amplified, and this amplification served to estimate nucleated cell counts. Using immunoSEQ multiplex PCR, the repertoire was profiled, and TCRdb retains in-frame clones only, with some absent. Clone size and V and J calls were adopted from that table, with D and trimming inferred from the DNA. The table lists 150,000 to 180,000 clones, 88% of them singletons.

The chain recombines TRBV19 with TRBJ1-1; 10 positions match TRBD1. The sample taken for sequencing was peripheral blood. The clonotype comes from a woman between 65 and 79 years old with acute or convalescent COVID-19. The CDR3 region has the DNA TGTGCCAGTTACCGTCGGACAGGGGGTAAGAACACTGAAGCTTTCTTT. Translated: CASYRRTGGKNTEAFF.